These 2 T cell receptor beta chains were all obtained from the same sample, sequenced in a study of CD8+ T cells in alopecia areata. Treatment noted: oral pan-JAK inhibitor, 5-10 mg twice daily. In each case, RNA was isolated and then reverse transcribed into cDNA as the sequencing template. Here immunoSEQ multiplex PCR was the method, and the copy in TCRdb shows in-frame clones only, minus some. The sample gives some 190,000 clones, roughly 60% of which show up once; roughly 1.3% is in the top ten. Specimen: CD4+ T cells sorted from blood, collected around week 47, from a patient treated with tofacitinib. These receptors originate from a human donor with alopecia areata.

The V call is TRBV4-3, the J call TRBJ2-2; D remains ambiguous. Per germline, CDR1 LGHNA and CDR2 YSLEER. The CDR3 length is 15 residues. Trimming took off 0 bases at V and 5 bases at J, with 10 bases between the two ends. The CDR3 spells CASSQDAGWTGELFF. The CDR3 bases are TGCGCCAGCAGCCAAGACGCTGGTTGGACCGGGGAGCTGTTTTTT.

The J gene is TRBJ2-1, the V gene TRBV29-1; 11 positions agree with TRBD2. The CDR3 is made up of 14 amino acids. Germline lookup yields CDR1 SQVTM and CDR2 ANQGSEA. V gave up 7 bases and J gave up 4 bases; unmatched junction bases: 6. CDR3 sequence reads: CSARGTSGYNEQFF. The CDR3 DNA sequence: TGCAGCGCGCGGGGGACTAGCGGTTACAATGAGCAGTTCTTC.